A selection of T cell receptor beta chains follows, all from one sample in a study of blood T cells in healthy people across ages. TCRdb re-analysed the 5' RACE reads in MiXCR, keeping a single row per CDR3 protein. The data contain approximately 360,000 distinct CDR3 sequences, 50% to 60% of them singletons. Sequencing was done on a sample of blood. The source of these receptors is a man aged 60 to 69 in good health. CDR3s include the opening cysteine and the closing phenylalanine or tryptophan. The D gene is left open where the match is weak. Clone size is given for some rows only: seen once, a few or many times, or a class if the clone is expanded.

D	size	length	J	V	CDR3	DNA
NA	NA	15	TRBJ1-5	TRBV12-3/TRBV12-4	CASSPEQGPYQPQHF	TGTGCCAGCAGTCCCGAACAGGGCCCGTATCAGCCCCAGCATTTT
TRBD1	NA	13	TRBJ1-2	TRBV7-2	CASSLARDSSYTF	TGTGCCAGCAGCTTAGCACGGGACAGCAGCTACACCTTC
TRBD1	NA	16	TRBJ2-5	TRBV7-8	CASSLNVGTGMVTQYF	TGTGCCAGCAGCTTAAATGTTGGGACAGGGATGGTGACCCAGTACTTC
NA	NA	11	TRBJ2-5	TRBV30	CAWGYKETQYF	TGTGCCTGGGGCTATAAAGAGACCCAGTACTTC
TRBD2	many	16	TRBJ2-1	TRBV6-2/TRBV6-3	CASSPNRSGRRDEQFF	TGTGCCAGCAGCCCCAACCGTAGCGGGAGGCGGGATGAGCAGTTCTTC
NA	NA	12	TRBJ1-2	TRBV29-1	CSVDQGSYGYTF	TGCAGCGTTGATCAGGGGAGCTATGGCTACACCTTC
NA	once	13	TRBJ1-3	TRBV6-5	CASRTGSGNTIYF	TGTGCCAGCAGAACAGGCTCTGGAAACACCATATATTTT
TRBD1	once	15	TRBJ2-5	TRBV27	CASSRQGAGVRTQYF	TGTGCCAGCAGCCGACAGGGGGCGGGGGTAAGGACCCAGTACTTC
NA	NA	15	TRBJ1-6	TRBV14	CASSQGAGGNSPLHF	TGTGCCAGCAGCCAAGGAGCGGGGGGAAATTCACCCCTCCACTTT
NA	NA	15	TRBJ1-5	TRBV20-1	CSASTGTYSNQPRHF	TGCAGCGCTAGCACAGGGACCTATAGCAATCAGCCCCGGCATTTT
TRBD2	NA	16	TRBJ2-3	TRBV7-2	CASSLALAGGRDTQYF	TGTGCCAGCAGCTTAGCGTTAGCGGGGGGCAGGGATACGCAGTATTTT
TRBD2	NA	15	TRBJ2-5	TRBV6-1	CAGSDSSGPQETQYF	TGTGCCGGCAGTGACTCTAGCGGTCCCCAAGAGACCCAGTACTTC
NA	NA	14	TRBJ2-7	TRBV10-3	CAISQQSSSYEQYF	TGTGCCATCAGTCAACAGTCTAGCTCCTACGAGCAGTACTTC
TRBD2	NA	17	TRBJ2-7	TRBV20-1	CSARDETSGRNRYEQYF	TGCAGTGCTAGAGATGAGACTAGCGGGAGAAATAGGTACGAGCAGTACTTC